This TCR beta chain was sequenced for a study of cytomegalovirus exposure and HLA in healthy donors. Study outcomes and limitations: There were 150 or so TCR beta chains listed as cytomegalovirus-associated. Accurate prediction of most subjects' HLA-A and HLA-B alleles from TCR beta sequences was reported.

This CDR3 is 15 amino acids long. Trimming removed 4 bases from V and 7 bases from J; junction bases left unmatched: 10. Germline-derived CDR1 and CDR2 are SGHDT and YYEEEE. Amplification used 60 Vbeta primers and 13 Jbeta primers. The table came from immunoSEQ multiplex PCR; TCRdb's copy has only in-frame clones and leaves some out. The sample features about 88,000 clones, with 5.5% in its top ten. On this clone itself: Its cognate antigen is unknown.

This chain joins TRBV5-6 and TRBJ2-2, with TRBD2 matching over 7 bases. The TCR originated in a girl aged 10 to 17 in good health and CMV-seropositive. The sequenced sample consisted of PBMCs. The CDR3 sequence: CASSGTSARSGELFF. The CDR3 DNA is TGTGCCAGCAGCGGAACTAGCGCCAGAAGCGGGGAGCTGTTTTTT.